The 5 T cell receptor beta chains reported below all come from one sample, sequenced in a study of blood T cell repertoires in COVID-19 (dated by TCRdb to 2020 to 2021). The method behind the library was the immunoSEQ multiplex PCR assay. As stored in TCRdb, this immuneACCESS dataset retains in-frame rearrangements with V and J assigned. A fraction of the clones does not appear; measured against another copy, unresolved V genes explain less than half of the discrepancy, and the remainder lacks a known reason. Across this sample there are 300,000 or so clones, with 87% seen only once. The top ten clones comprise 1% of the sample. Sequencing was performed on PBMCs or T cells enriched from blood (not recorded which). The source is a woman in her twenties or thirties who had recovered from COVID-19.

The chain uses TRBV19 and TRBJ1-1; D perhaps matches TRBD1 (5 bases). The CDR3 extends over 13 amino acids. V lost 9 bases and J lost 3, with 14 bases in between. In germline, CDR1 is LNHDA, CDR2 SQIVND (reference sequence). CDR3 in DNA: TGTGCCAGCAACCAGGCGGGGGACACTGAAGCTTTCTTT. This sequence encodes CASNQAGDTEAFF.

The chain's CDR3 is CASSFEGSPLHF. Here the CDR3 DNA reads TGTGCCAGCAGTTTTGAGGGCTCACCCCTCCACTTT. The genes are TRBV12-3 or TRBV12-4 and TRBJ1-6; D uncertain. The CDR3 length is 12 residues. Trimming shortened V by 3 bases and J by 10 bases, and 7 bases separated the two germline ends.

The genes are TRBV7-8 and TRBJ2-5, with D maybe TRBD1 (5 bases). Per the germline V gene, CDR1 is SGHVS and CDR2 is FQNEAQ. The CDR3 is 13 residues long. V was pared by 1 base and J by 2 bases, with 5 bases between. CDR3: CASSLGQQETQYF. The CDR3 nucleotides are TGTGCCAGCAGCTTAGGACAGCAAGAGACCCAGTACTTC.

V is TRBV28 and J is TRBJ1-4; 8 bases line up with TRBD1. Germline V gene data show CDR1 as MDHEN and CDR2 as SYDVKM. CDR3 size: 15 residues. J was trimmed by 7 bases and V by 4 bases; bases with no gene match: 8. The CDR3: CASSSRTGWSEKLFF. The CDR3 nucleotides read TGTGCCAGCAGTTCCCGGACAGGGTGGAGTGAAAAACTGTTTTTT. The full variable domain, its missing parts supplied by reference TRBV28 and TRBJ1-4, is DVKVTQSSRYLVKRTGEKVFLECVQDMDHENMFWYRQDPGLGLRLIYFSYDVKMKEKGDIPEGYSVSREKKERFSLILESASTNQTSMYLCASSSRTGWSEKLFFGSGTQLSVL.

The rearrangement joins TRBV30 to TRBJ1-5; D might be TRBD1 (5 bases). V was trimmed by 3 bases and J by 5 bases, leaving 11 bases between them. The CDR3 spans 13 residues. Germline CDR1 and CDR2: GTSNPN and SVGIG (reference sequence). CDR3 DNA: TGTGCCTGGAGGGAGGGGAGGGATCAGCCCCAGCATTTT. Amino acid sequence: CAWREGRDQPQHF.